The 17 T cell receptor beta chains below come from one sample, sequenced in a study of cytomegalovirus exposure and HLA in healthy donors. The PCR contained 60 Vbeta and 13 Jbeta primers. Libraries were prepared by immunoSEQ multiplex PCR; TCRdb keeps only in-frame clonotypes and omits some of them. Recorded for this sample: about 40,000 clones. Sample: PBMCs. The receptors originated from a human donor in good health.

This sequence joins TRBV10-3 and TRBJ1-2; D gene unclear. The CDR3 covers 14 residues. Trimming left V 3 bases short and J 3 bases short, with 11 bases between. CDR1 is ENHRY, CDR2 SYGVKD, per germline. CDR3 sequence (DNA): TGTGCCATCAGTGATGGGAGGCGGGACTATGGCTACACCTTC. This sequence encodes CAISDGRRDYGYTF.

J is TRBJ1-2 and V is TRBV11-2; D gene uncertain. With 5 bases removed from V and 6 bases from J, the gap between germline ends came to 13 bases. From germline, CDR1 is SGHAT and CDR2 FQNNGV. CDR3 length: 13 residues. Here the CDR3 reads CASSPRTRNGYTF. CDR3 coding DNA: TGTGCCAGCAGCCCACGGACTCGGAATGGCTACACCTTC.

The DNA of the CDR3 is TGTGCCTGGAGTGGCGGGGGGTTTTCTGGAAACACCATATATTTT. Its protein product is CAWSGGGFSGNTIYF. The V call is TRBV30, the J call TRBJ1-3; D perhaps matches TRBD1 (5 bases). This CDR3 contains 15 residues. Germline V gene sequence: CDR1 GTSNPN, CDR2 SVGIG (reference sequence). V gave up 1 base and J gave up 1 base, with 11 bases separating them.

This chain's CDR3 is CAWSDGHEQYF. CDR3 DNA: TGTGCCTGGAGTGACGGTCACGAGCAGTACTTC. V gene TRBV30 combines with J gene TRBJ2-7; D is uncertain. Trimming took off 1 base at V and 5 bases at J, with 6 bases between the two ends. There are 11 residues in the CDR3. The germline gives CDR1 GTSNPN, CDR2 SVGIG (reference sequence).

V gene TRBV7-9 combines with J gene TRBJ1-1, with TRBD1 as a possible D gene (6 bases). Trimming took 0 bases from V and 11 from J, leaving 16 bases between them. The CDR3 is 14 residues long. Germline V gives CDR1 SEHNR, CDR2 FQNEAQ (reference sequence). The CDR3 here is CASSLAGGTSDAFF. In DNA form, the CDR3 reads TGTGCCAGCAGCTTAGCAGGGGGAACATCCGATGCTTTCTTT.

The chain is built from TRBV29-1 and TRBJ2-2; TRBD1 aligns across 8 bases. The J segment lost 2 bases and the V segment lost 2 bases, leaving 4 bases of the junction unmatched. Germline-derived CDR1 and CDR2 are SQVTM and ANQGSEA. The length of the CDR3 is 15 residues. CDR3: CSVERSGGNTGELFF. The CDR3 coding sequence is TGCAGCGTTGAAAGGTCAGGGGGCAACACCGGGGAGCTGTTTTTT.

In DNA, the CDR3 is TGCGCCAGCAGCTTGCTTCCCGGACAGGGTACCGACAATGAGCAGTTCTTC. This codes for CASSLLPGQGTDNEQFF. This rearrangement joins TRBV5-1 to TRBJ2-1, with 8 bases fitting TRBD1. Trimming cost V 1 base and J 5 bases; bases outside gene matches: 11. The V gene's germline CDR1 is SGHRS and CDR2 YFSETQ. The CDR3 is made up of 17 amino acids. Together with reference TRBV5-1 and TRBJ2-1, the CDR3 gives the full variable domain: KAGVTQTPRYLIKTRGQQVTLSCSPISGHRSVSWYQQTPGQGLQFLFEYFSETQRNKGNFPGRFSGRQFSNSRSEMNVSTLELGDSALYLCASSLLPGQGTDNEQFFGPGTRLTVL.

The chain joins TRBV5-1 to TRBJ1-4; D is possibly TRBD1 (6 bases). V was trimmed by 7 bases and J by 4 bases, leaving 11 bases between them. Looked up from germline, CDR1 is SGHRS and CDR2 is YFSETQ. The CDR3 loop spans 13 amino acids. CDR3 protein: CASRQVNNEKLFF. CDR3 nucleotides: TGCGCCAGCCGACAGGTGAATAATGAAAAACTGTTTTTT.

The CDR3 here is CASSIDRARGYTF. The CDR3 DNA is TGCGCCAGCAGCATAGACAGGGCGCGGGGCTACACCTTC. The chain carries TRBV5-1 and TRBJ1-2, with TRBD1 matching 7 bases. The CDR3 totals 13 residues. The trim removed 4 bases at V and 8 bases at J, leaving 8 bases unmatched. Per the germline V gene, CDR1 is SGHRS and CDR2 is YFSETQ.

V usage is TRBV7-9 and J usage is TRBJ1-1; TRBD1 might be the D (5 bases). CDR3 length: 13 residues. The germline gives CDR1 SEHNR, CDR2 FQNEAQ (reference sequence). Between the trimmed V and J ends, which lost 1 base and 9 bases, there was a span of 12 bases. The chain's CDR3 is CASSLDGQGQAFF. DNA of the CDR3: TGTGCCAGCAGCTTAGATGGTCAGGGCCAAGCTTTCTTT.

The chain has TRBV7-9 and TRBJ2-7, with a possible D match to TRBD1 (6 bases). The CDR3 runs 19 residues. CDR1 SEHNR and CDR2 FQNEAQ come from the germline V gene (reference sequence). Trimming stripped 5 bases from V and 2 bases from J, with 28 bases between. The CDR3 region is CASSPTPQGLSRSAYEQYF. The CDR3 coding sequence is TGTGCCAGCAGCCCGACGCCACAGGGCCTCTCAAGGAGCGCCTACGAGCAGTACTTC.

Concerning this clone itself: At one of its ends the junction is not consistent with the germline gene, which may arise from a read error. This specimen includes other DNA sequences encoding the same CDR3. The V and J genes are TRBV6-5 and TRBJ1-6, with D unclear. The CDR3 covers 15 residues. Germline V CDR1 and CDR2: MNHEY, SVGAGI. The CDR3 here is CASSYDTTGNSPLHF. CDR3 in DNA: TGTGCCAGCAGTTACGACACGACGGGGAATTCACCCCTACACTTT.

This rearrangement joins TRBV6-1 to TRBJ1-4, with 9 bases identical to TRBD1. J lost 10 bases, V lost 2 bases, and 8 bases had no gene match. The CDR3 consists of 15 residues. Germline V gene lookup returns CDR1 MNHNS and CDR2 SASEGT. CDR3 in DNA: TGTGCCAGCAGTGAACAGAACAGGGGGCAAGGAAAACTGTTTTTT. This codes for CASSEQNRGQGKLFF.

V gene TRBV30 combines with J gene TRBJ2-7, with D perhaps matching TRBD1 (5 bases). With 2 bases removed from V and 6 bases from J, the gap between germline ends came to 14 bases. The CDR3 consists of 13 residues. The germline gives CDR1 GTSNPN, CDR2 SVGIG (reference sequence). The CDR3 coding sequence is TGTGCCTGGAGTAAAATAGATGACAGCGAGCAGTACTTC. The encoded protein is CAWSKIDDSEQYF.

This rearrangement joins TRBV19 to TRBJ2-7, with 7 positions matching TRBD1. CDR3 length: 13 residues. Germline CDR1 LNHDA, CDR2 SQIVND (reference sequence). With V trimmed by 5 bases and J by 3 bases, 4 bases remained unmatched. The CDR3 DNA reads TGTGCCAGTAGTCCTACAGGGGACTACGAGCAGTACTTC. Amino acids: CASSPTGDYEQYF. Filled out from reference TRBV19 and TRBJ2-7, the complete variable domain reads DGGITQSPKYLFRKEGQNVTLSCEQNLNHDAMYWYRQDPGQGLRLIYYSQIVNDFQKGDIAEGYSVSREKKESFPLTVTSAQKNPTAFYLCASSPTGDYEQYFGPGTRLTVT.

As to this clone: The same CDR3 arises from other DNA sequences in this sample as well. The chain employs TRBV30 and TRBJ2-7; 7 positions agree with TRBD2. The length of the CDR3 is 15 residues. Looked up from germline, CDR1 is GTSNPN and CDR2 is SVGIG (reference sequence). V lost 0 bases, J lost 2 bases, and 7 bases stayed unmatched. The CDR3 DNA is TGTGCCTGGAGTGTTCGGGGCAGCGGGGCCTACGAGCAGTACTTC. Amino acid sequence: CAWSVRGSGAYEQYF.

The V gene is TRBV5-8, the J gene TRBJ2-5; a weak D match, TRBD2 (5 bases). Germline CDR1 and CDR2: SGHTS and YDEGEE. The V and J ends lost 4 bases and 4 bases respectively, with 14 bases between them. The CDR3 has 14 residues. CDR3 sequence: CASSPLGVGETQYF. The CDR3 DNA reads TGTGCCAGCAGCCCCCTGGGAGTTGGAGAGACCCAGTACTTC.